This T cell receptor beta chain was captured in a study of blood T cells in healthy people across ages. Next came a second PCR, run for about 7 to 11 cycles, which used a sample-barcoded 5' primer along with a J-beta primer mix. A template-switch adaptor that had 12 random nucleotides put a tag on each cDNA molecule. TCRdb re-called the 5' RACE reads with MiXCR, one entry per CDR3 protein. Of 500,000 to 700,000 distinct CDR3 sequences listed, about 30% are singletons. Study-wide results and caveats: Donors of long life had a larger count of naive CD4+ cells and greater diversity than aged donors. Measured against age, TCR beta diversity per million T cells decreased in a roughly linear manner.

As regards this clonotype: Its antigen is still unknown.

The CDR3 is 12 amino acids. The germline V gene has CDR1 SGHRS and CDR2 YFSETQ. The V and J ends lost 0 bases and 5 bases respectively, with 4 bases between them. The clonotype comes from a woman older than 75 in good health. The sequenced sample was blood. The chain recombines TRBV5-1 with TRBJ2-3; D remains ambiguous. CDR3 protein: CASSLERDTQYF. The CDR3 bases are TGCGCCAGCAGCTTGGAGAGAGATACGCAGTATTTT.